Each of the 18 T cell receptor beta chains below was sequenced from the same sample in a study of cytomegalovirus exposure and HLA in healthy donors. It was with 60 Vbeta and 13 Jbeta primers that the PCR ran. Sequenced by immunoSEQ multiplex PCR; TCRdb stores in-frame clones only, minus some. The profile covers approximately 210,000 clones, with approximately 80% appearing a single time and more than 8.5% taken by the ten largest. Material for sequencing was PBMCs. The receptors stem from a woman aged 50 to 60 in good health and CMV-seropositive.

This clone was picked up one time. The chain combines TRBV5-1 with TRBJ2-7; TRBD2 might be the D (6 bases). With 5 bases removed from V and 2 bases from J, the gap between germline ends came to 17 bases. Germline V gene sequence: CDR1 SGHRS, CDR2 YFSETQ. CDR3 length equals 15 residues. Here the CDR3 reads CASRKDSAGTYEQYF. The CDR3 DNA follows: TGCGCCAGCAGGAAAGACAGCGCGGGGACCTACGAGCAGTACTTC.

The gene calls are TRBV7-9 and TRBJ1-6; perhaps TRBD1 as D (5 bases). The CDR3 totals 17 residues. Looked up from germline, CDR1 is SEHNR and CDR2 is FQNEAQ (reference sequence). V was trimmed by 5 bases and J by 3 bases, leaving 17 bases between them. CDR3 sequence: CASSRLGGSNYNSPLHF. The DNA of the CDR3 is TGTGCCAGCAGCCGGCTCGGGGGTTCGAACTATAATTCACCCCTCCACTTT.

The chain carries TRBV28 and TRBJ1-6, with D tentatively TRBD1 (5 bases). This CDR3 region has 15 residues. Germline CDR1 MDHEN, CDR2 SYDVKM. V lost 7 bases to trimming and J lost 8 bases, with 18 bases between them. CDR3 region: CASNLGAPAYSPLHF. In DNA, the CDR3 is TGTGCCAGCAACCTAGGGGCTCCCGCATATTCACCCCTCCACTTT.

The J gene is TRBJ1-4, the V gene TRBV2; D is perhaps TRBD1 (5 bases). The V gene lost 6 bases and the J gene lost 0 bases, with 11 bases spanning the gap. Germline CDR1 and CDR2: SNHLY and FYNNEI. The CDR3 extends over 15 amino acids. The CDR3 region is CASRRYRTTNEKLFF. The CDR3 DNA reads TGTGCCAGCAGACGCTACAGGACAACTAATGAAAAACTGTTTTTT.

The chain recombines TRBV19 with TRBJ1-5, with D hard to call. The ends were cut back, 7 bases at V and 1 base at J, with 17 bases in the middle. The CDR3 is 16 amino acids. Germline V gives CDR1 LNHDA, CDR2 SQIVND (reference sequence). The CDR3 region has the DNA TGTGCCAGTATGGGCCGCGCCGACCCAAGCAATCAGCCCCAGCATTTT. Protein sequence: CASMGRADPSNQPQHF.

The chain uses TRBV5-1 and TRBJ2-3; 13 nucleotides agree with TRBD2. The V and J ends lost 3 bases and 8 bases, in that order; junction bases with no gene match: 9. The CDR3 totals 16 residues. Per the germline V gene, CDR1 is SGHRS and CDR2 is YFSETQ. This CDR3 is CASSWTSGGPPGTQYF. As DNA, the CDR3 is TGCGCCAGCAGCTGGACTAGCGGGGGCCCACCGGGTACGCAGTATTTT.

This chain joins TRBV7-7 and TRBJ1-1; TRBD1 might be the D (6 bases). The V and J ends lost 5 bases and 2 bases respectively, with 9 bases between them. There are 13 residues in the CDR3. Germline V gene data show CDR1 as SSHAT and CDR2 as FNYEAQ (reference sequence). This chain's CDR3 is CASSLDSNTEAFF. CDR3 bases: TGTGCCAGCAGCCTGGACAGCAACACTGAAGCTTTCTTT.

The chain couples TRBV7-2 to TRBJ2-5; possibly TRBD2 for D (7 bases). The germline CDR1 and CDR2 sequences are SGHTA and FQGNSA. The CDR3 extends over 17 amino acids. V was shortened by 1 base and J by 4 bases, with 19 bases between the two germline ends. The CDR3 sequence: CASSLGGRGGGTETQYF. For the CDR3, the DNA is TGTGCCAGCAGCTTAGGGGGGCGGGGCGGGGGCACAGAGACCCAGTACTTC.

The CDR3 is CASSIRGEETQYF. In nucleotides, the CDR3 is TGCGCCAGCAGCATACGGGGGGAAGAGACCCAGTACTTC. The rearrangement links TRBV5-1 to TRBJ2-5; 7 bases fit TRBD2. The V gene's germline CDR1 is SGHRS and CDR2 YFSETQ. Trimming cost V 4 bases and J 3 bases; bases outside gene matches: 3. The CDR3 covers 13 residues.

V and J are TRBV5-1 and TRBJ1-1; TRBD1 matches 8 bases. V lost 0 bases to trimming and J lost 6 bases; unmatched junction nucleotides: 7. The CDR3 runs 15 residues. CDR1 and CDR2 from the germline V gene are SGHRS and YFSETQ. The CDR3: CASSLVPGTGAEAFF. Here the CDR3 DNA reads TGCGCCAGCAGCTTGGTCCCTGGGACAGGCGCTGAAGCTTTCTTT.

The rearrangement links TRBV18 to TRBJ1-2; D is unresolved. The V and J ends lost 2 bases and 4 bases respectively, with 17 bases between them. The CDR3 is 16 amino acids. Germline V gene sequence: CDR1 KGHSH, CDR2 LQKENI. The CDR3 region is CASSPTADLPGYGYTF. The CDR3 bases are TGTGCCAGCTCACCAACAGCGGACCTGCCTGGCTATGGCTACACCTTC.

The gene calls are TRBV6-5 and TRBJ2-7; the match to TRBD1 covers 9 bases. Looked up from germline, CDR1 is MNHEY and CDR2 is SVGAGI. The CDR3 extends over 14 amino acids. The V segment lost 8 bases and the J segment 5 bases; nucleotides outside the gene matches: 10. CDR3 sequence: CASGLGQGSDEQYF. The DNA of the CDR3 is TGTGCCAGCGGCCTGGGACAGGGAAGCGACGAGCAGTACTTC.

In regard to this clone: A junction boundary mismatches the germline segment, possibly from a read error. This rearrangement joins TRBV6-1 to TRBJ2-4; 7 bases are shared with TRBD2. The CDR3 sequence is 17 residues long. From germline, CDR1 is MNHNS and CDR2 SASEGT. DNA for the CDR3: TGTGCCAGCGGTGAAGCGGGGTTCGGAGGGAATACTAACATTCAGTACTTC. Translation: CASGEAGFGGNTNIQYF.

The chain joins TRBV5-1 to TRBJ2-5; the match to TRBD2 covers 9 bases. Germline values: CDR1 SGHRS, CDR2 YFSETQ. Unmatched junction bases numbered 10, after V lost 5 bases and J lost 5 bases. The CDR3 spans 15 residues. The CDR3 loop is CASRDSGGPWETQYF. The CDR3 nucleotides read TGCGCCAGCAGAGATAGCGGGGGCCCGTGGGAGACCCAGTACTTC.

The chain combines TRBV4-1 with TRBJ2-5; D not certain. Germline CDR1 MGHRA, CDR2 YSYEKL. The length of the CDR3 is 12 residues. Trimming shortened V by 5 bases and J by 0 bases, and 4 bases separated the two germline ends. Here the CDR3 DNA reads TGCGCCAGCAGCAACTACCAAGAGACCCAGTACTTC. Translation gives CASSNYQETQYF.

The CDR3 nucleotides are TGTGCCAGCAGTGACACGACCAGGGTGTCTCCTGAAGCTTTCTTT. Protein: CASSDTTRVSPEAFF. The chain uses TRBV6-4 and TRBJ1-1; tentative D call: TRBD1 (5 bases). The CDR3 consists of 15 residues. Germline V CDR1 and CDR2: MRHNA, SNTAGT. Trimming cost V 2 bases and J 6 bases, with 16 bases left between them.

This clone appeared a few times. The chain carries TRBV15 and TRBJ1-5; no clear D gene. The germline V gene has CDR1 LNHNV and CDR2 YYDKDF (reference sequence). Between the trimmed V and J ends, which lost 0 bases and 6 bases, there was a span of 12 bases. The CDR3 has 15 residues. CDR3 amino acids: CATSRDFNFFQPQHF. The CDR3 nucleotides read TGTGCCACCAGCAGAGATTTTAATTTTTTTCAGCCCCAGCATTTT.

This clone came up once. The chain's CDR3 is CASSYAVAGPALSYEQYF. Written as DNA, the CDR3 is TGCGCCAGCAGCTACGCCGTGGCAGGCCCAGCCCTCTCCTACGAGCAGTACTTC. The V gene is TRBV5-1, the J gene TRBJ2-5; no clear D gene. The closer fit of TRBJ2-7 to the DNA end suggests the J call may be wrong. CDR3 length equals 18 residues. Germline V lookup: CDR1 SGHRS, CDR2 YFSETQ.